The clone carrying this TCR beta chain was observed many times. Its antigen is unknown. Amplification of TCR beta CDR3 regions was performed using RNA transcripts as template. With the HTBI primer set, the TCR CDR3 went through a first round of RT-PCR. TCRdb re-called the multiplex PCR reads with MiXCR, one entry per CDR3 protein. The table records roughly 180,000 distinct CDR3 sequences, about a sixth of them present only once. The length of the CDR3 is 14 residues. Per germline, CDR1 KGHSH and CDR2 LQKENI. Trimming shortened V by 3 bases and J by 0 bases, and 6 bases separated the two germline ends. Exclusion of patients followed from uncontrolled infection, other autoimmune disease, pregnancy or lactation. This entry comes from a study of T cells in Graves' hyperthyroidism and ophthalmopathy. Study observations and caveats: From stable hyperthyroidism, ophthalmopathy was set apart by a 13 V-J model.

The genes are TRBV18 and TRBJ1-3; possibly TRBD1 for D (6 bases). This TCR derives from a woman aged 50 to 65 with Graves' hyperthyroidism. The sequenced material came from blood. The CDR3 region is CASSPDSSGNTIYF. CDR3 coding DNA: TGTGCCAGCTCACCGGACAGCTCTGGAAACACCATATATTTT.